This record looks at one T cell receptor beta chain sequence and its context. The data stem from a study of blood T cell repertoires in COVID-19. Overall study: Acute and convalescent COVID-19 samples came from the United States, Italy and Spain.

In the source study's methods: Amplifying reference gene primers gave estimates of nucleated cell counts. TCRdb's table, derived via immunoSEQ multiplex PCR, lists solely in-frame clones and lacks some. Clonal size and the V and J genes are those of that table, whereas D and trimming came from the DNA. The sample records 77,000 or so clones, about 90% being singletons. This CDR3 spans 14 amino acids. Germline CDR1 reads SNHLY; CDR2 reads FYNNEI. Trimming took off 9 bases at V and 4 bases at J, with 16 bases between the two ends. This TCR was sampled from a man aged 45 to 65 with active COVID-19. This chain joins TRBV2 and TRBJ1-5; D is possibly TRBD1 (5 bases). The sample was peripheral blood. The CDR3 protein is CASSIPPGNQPQHF. DNA for the CDR3: TGTGCCAGTTCGATCCCTCCAGGGAATCAGCCCCAGCATTTT. Filled out from reference TRBV2 and TRBJ1-5, the complete variable domain reads EPEVTQTPSHQVTQMGQEVILRCVPISNHLYFYWYRQILGQKVEFLVSFYNNEISEKSEIFDDQFSVERPDGSNFTLKIRSTKLEDSAMYFCASSIPPGNQPQHFGDGTRLSIL.